The 31 T cell receptor beta chains in this list originate from one sample, sequenced in a study of blood T cell repertoires in COVID-19. Method: immunoSEQ multiplex PCR; TCRdb's copy keeps in-frame clones and lacks some. Here the sample spans about 250,000 clones, about 83% being singletons. The sequenced sample was peripheral blood. The receptors here all came from a woman in her thirties or forties who had recovered from COVID-19.

J is TRBJ1-3 and V is TRBV6-5; D not certain. The CDR3 totals 12 residues. The V end lost 8 bases, the J end lost 4 bases, and 9 bases lay between the germline ends. CDR1 and CDR2 (germline): MNHEY, SVGAGI. The CDR3 reads CASLGNGNTIYF. CDR3 in DNA: TGTGCCAGCCTGGGCAACGGAAACACCATATATTTT.

The chain combines TRBV5-1 with TRBJ1-4; TRBD1 might be the D (5 bases). Germline V lookup: CDR1 SGHRS, CDR2 YFSETQ. Trimming pared 2 bases from V and 4 bases from J, leaving 15 bases between. The CDR3 runs 16 residues. CDR3 residues: CASSFLVAGGNEKLFF. The CDR3 nucleotides read TGCGCCAGCAGCTTTTTGGTTGCCGGGGGTAATGAAAAACTGTTTTTT.

V usage is TRBV5-1 and J usage is TRBJ2-7, with TRBD2 as a possible D gene (5 bases). The CDR3 is 13 residues long. V gave up 3 bases and J gave up 1 base, with 8 bases separating them. The germline CDR1 and CDR2 sequences are SGHRS and YFSETQ. The CDR3 loop is CASSSGLSYEQYF. CDR3 DNA: TGCGCCAGCAGCTCAGGACTTTCCTACGAGCAGTACTTC.

The V and J genes are TRBV28 and TRBJ2-6; D uncertain. The CDR3 length is 14 residues. V was clipped by 3 bases and J by 0 bases, with 3 bases between them. Germline V gives CDR1 MDHEN, CDR2 SYDVKM. Here the CDR3 reads CASSFNSGANVLTF. As DNA, the CDR3 is TGTGCCAGCAGTTTCAACTCTGGGGCCAACGTCCTGACTTTC. The full variable domain, in which reference TRBV28 and TRBJ2-6 provide the parts outside the CDR3, is DVKVTQSSRYLVKRTGEKVFLECVQDMDHENMFWYRQDPGLGLRLIYFSYDVKMKEKGDIPEGYSVSREKKERFSLILESASTNQTSMYLCASSFNSGANVLTFGAGSRLTVL.

The chain couples TRBV5-1 to TRBJ1-4, with 8 positions matching TRBD1. The germline V gene encodes CDR1 SGHRS and CDR2 YFSETQ. V lost 0 bases, J lost 3 bases, and 7 bases stayed unmatched. The CDR3 spans 17 residues. The CDR3: CASSLAGRGLSNEKLFF. The CDR3 DNA sequence: TGCGCCAGCAGCTTGGCCGGCAGGGGGCTTTCTAATGAAAAACTGTTTTTT.

The chain links TRBV5-1 to TRBJ2-5, with 13 bases that match TRBD2. V trimming: 4 bases; J trimming: 3 bases; junction bases outside the gene matches: 3. The germline gives CDR1 SGHRS, CDR2 YFSETQ. This CDR3 spans 15 amino acids. The CDR3 loop reads CASSRGTSGEETQYF. DNA of the CDR3: TGCGCCAGCAGCAGGGGGACTAGCGGGGAAGAGACCCAGTACTTC.

This sequence joins TRBV18 and TRBJ2-7; D perhaps matches TRBD1 (6 bases). CDR1 KGHSH and CDR2 LQKENI come from the germline V gene. The CDR3 spans 14 residues. The V end was cut by 2 bases, the J end by 0 bases, with 8 bases between. CDR3 DNA: TGTGCCAGCTCACCAACAGGGAGCTCCTACGAGCAGTACTTC. Protein: CASSPTGSSYEQYF. The entire variable domain, with the rest obtained from reference TRBV18 and TRBJ2-7, is as follows: NAGVMQNPRHLVRRRGQEARLRCSPMKGHSHVYWYRQLPEEGLKFMVYLQKENIIDESGMPKERFSAEFPKEGPSILRIQQVVRGDSAAYFCASSPTGSSYEQYFGPGTRLTVT.

The chain joins TRBV7-4 to TRBJ1-2, with a possible D match to TRBD1 (5 bases). The germline V and J ends were trimmed by 5 bases and 5 bases, with 18 bases remaining between them. Germline V CDR1 and CDR2: SGHVT, SQSDAQ. There are 15 residues in the CDR3. This chain's CDR3 is CASSAEGRGWYGYTF. The DNA of the CDR3 is TGTGCCAGCAGCGCCGAGGGGAGGGGTTGGTATGGCTACACCTTC.

The chain recombines TRBV11-3 with TRBJ2-2, with D possibly matching TRBD2 (5 bases). CDR3 length: 16 amino acids. With 5 bases removed from V and 4 bases from J, the gap between germline ends came to 17 bases. Germline assignment: CDR1 SGHNT and CDR2 YENEEA. CDR3 sequence reads: CASSPYSRAPTGELFF. Here the CDR3 DNA reads TGTGCCAGCAGCCCCTACTCGAGGGCCCCCACCGGGGAGCTGTTTTTT.

This chain links TRBV5-6 with TRBJ1-2; D is ambiguous. The length of the CDR3 is 14 residues. Germline values: CDR1 SGHDT, CDR2 YYEEEE. The V end was cut by 6 bases, the J end by 4 bases, with 16 bases between. CDR3 in amino acids: CASNAAERPYGYTF. The CDR3 nucleotides are TGTGCCAGCAACGCAGCCGAGCGCCCCTATGGCTACACCTTC.

V is TRBV29-1 and J is TRBJ1-4; 9 bases fit TRBD1. Germline CDR1 and CDR2: SQVTM and ANQGSEA. The CDR3 covers 13 residues. V was clipped by 3 bases and J by 8 bases; unmatched bases: 4. CDR3 region: CSVETGGSEKLFF. CDR3 nucleotides: TGCAGCGTTGAGACAGGGGGAAGCGAAAAACTGTTTTTT.

The chain is built from TRBV29-1 and TRBJ1-1, with a possible D match to TRBD1 (5 bases). In germline, CDR1 is SQVTM, CDR2 ANQGSEA. V was clipped by 4 bases and J by 1 base, with 10 bases between them. The CDR3 has 13 amino acids. CDR3 bases: TGCAGCGTTGCCCCCCAGGGGAACACTGAAGCTTTCTTT. Translating gives CSVAPQGNTEAFF. Full variable domain (missing parts from reference TRBV29-1 and TRBJ1-1): SAVISQKPSRDICQRGTSLTIQCQVDSQVTMMFWYRQQPGQSLTLIATANQGSEATYESGFVIDKFPISRPNLTFSTLTVSNMSPEDSSIYLCSVAPQGNTEAFFGQGTRLTVV.

In this sample, this clone turned up a few times. The chain carries TRBV5-4 and TRBJ2-1, with D possibly being TRBD2 (6 bases). The germline gives CDR1 SGHNT, CDR2 YYREEE (reference sequence). V was cut by 4 bases and J by 0 bases, with 20 bases left in between. This CDR3 spans 18 amino acids. In nucleotides, the CDR3 is TGTGCCAGCAGCGGAGGGCCCCTGGGCCGAAGCTCCTACAATGAGCAGTTCTTC. Protein sequence: CASSGGPLGRSSYNEQFF.

The CDR3 region is CASSISGLSYNEQFF. In DNA, the CDR3 is TGTGCCAGTAGTATATCCGGGTTGAGCTACAATGAGCAGTTCTTC. J is TRBJ2-1 and V is TRBV19; D remains unclear. This CDR3 spans 15 amino acids. Germline V CDR1 and CDR2: LNHDA, SQIVND (reference sequence). Trimming shortened V by 2 bases and J by 3 bases, and 11 bases separated the two germline ends.

This clone was counted ten times or more. The J gene is TRBJ1-4, the V gene TRBV2; 10 bases agree with TRBD1. The germline gives CDR1 SNHLY, CDR2 FYNNEI. CDR3 size: 15 residues. V trimming: 3 bases; J trimming: 8 bases; junction bases outside the gene matches: 6. The DNA for the CDR3 is TGTGCCAGCAGTGACGAGCTGGGACAGGGGGAAAAACTGTTTTTT. This translates into CASSDELGQGEKLFF.

This clone was seen a few times. The rearrangement uses TRBV10-1 and TRBJ2-6; 7 bases match TRBD2. There are 14 residues in the CDR3. Germline loops: CDR1 WNHNN, CDR2 SYGVQD (reference sequence). Trimming took 11 bases from V and 2 from J; bases not matched to a gene: 6. The CDR3 spells CARGGGAGANVLTF. CDR3 bases: TGCGCCCGTGGGGGAGGGGCTGGGGCCAACGTCCTGACTTTC.

The chain combines TRBV11-3 with TRBJ2-4, with TRBD2 matching over 16 bases. Per the germline V gene, CDR1 is SGHNT and CDR2 is YENEEA. The CDR3 has 19 residues. With 3 bases clipped from V and 9 bases from J, the junction kept 14 bases outside the gene matches. The DNA for the CDR3 is TGTGCCAGCAGCTTCTCAATCCCGGGACTAGCGGGGGGGCTAGGCATTCAGTACTTC. Its translation: CASSFSIPGLAGGLGIQYF.

The V gene is TRBV6-5, the J gene TRBJ2-3; the D is unclear. With 8 bases removed from V and 2 bases from J, the gap between germline ends came to 17 bases. The germline gives CDR1 MNHEY, CDR2 SVGAGI. The length of the CDR3 is 15 residues. The CDR3 DNA follows: TGTGCCAGCGCTGTGCAGTGGGCCACCACAGATACGCAGTATTTT. Its translation is CASAVQWATTDTQYF.

The rearrangement uses TRBV19 and TRBJ1-4; D ambiguous. CDR1 and CDR2 (germline): LNHDA, SQIVND (reference sequence). V gave up 8 bases and J gave up 4 bases, with 11 bases separating them. This CDR3 comprises 13 residues. CDR3 amino acids: CASGPRINEKLFF. The CDR3 nucleotides are TGTGCCAGTGGCCCGAGGATTAATGAAAAACTGTTTTTT.

The rearrangement joins TRBV5-1 to TRBJ1-2; maybe TRBD1 (5 bases). The CDR3 is made up of 18 amino acids. Germline values: CDR1 SGHRS, CDR2 YFSETQ. Trimming took off 2 bases at V and 8 bases at J, with 28 bases between the two ends. The CDR3 sequence: CASSFQSVRSRGEKGYTF. The CDR3, as DNA: TGCGCCAGCAGCTTCCAATCCGTGCGCAGTCGGGGGGAGAAGGGCTACACCTTC.

The chain couples TRBV7-9 to TRBJ1-6; maybe TRBD1 (6 bases). V was shortened by 3 bases and J by 5 bases, with 11 bases between the two germline ends. Germline V gene lookup returns CDR1 SEHNR and CDR2 FQNEAQ (reference sequence). This CDR3 has 15 residues. The CDR3 coding sequence is TGTGCCAGCAGCTTGGGGGCACCCAATAATTCACCCCTCCACTTT. Its protein product is CASSLGAPNNSPLHF.

V usage is TRBV29-1 and J usage is TRBJ2-1; D unclear. This CDR3 spans 12 amino acids. The germline V gene encodes CDR1 SQVTM and CDR2 ANQGSEA. The V end was cut by 3 bases, the J end by 3 bases, with 6 bases between. CDR3: CSVESVYNEQFF. The CDR3 nucleotides are TGCAGCGTTGAGTCGGTCTACAATGAGCAGTTCTTC.

The chain has TRBV28 and TRBJ1-1; D possibly corresponds to TRBD1 (6 bases). CDR3 size: 12 residues. CDR1 is MDHEN, CDR2 SYDVKM, per germline. V was shortened by 3 bases and J by 8 bases, with 10 bases between the two germline ends. CDR3 in DNA: TGTGCCAGCAGTTTGGGGGGGCAGGAAGCTTTCTTT. This sequence encodes CASSLGGQEAFF. Drawing the rest from reference TRBV28 and TRBJ1-1, the complete variable domain is DVKVTQSSRYLVKRTGEKVFLECVQDMDHENMFWYRQDPGLGLRLIYFSYDVKMKEKGDIPEGYSVSREKKERFSLILESASTNQTSMYLCASSLGGQEAFFGQGTRLTVV.

As for this clone: The junction differs from germline at one of its ends, possibly a read error. This sequence joins TRBV27 and TRBJ2-1; 7 bases match TRBD2. The length of the CDR3 is 13 residues. Germline V lookup: CDR1 MNHEY, CDR2 SMNVEV (reference sequence). The CDR3 DNA is TGTGCCAGCACGCGGGGAGGGGAGACTAGTAAGGTCTTC. This translates into CASTRGGETSKVF.

This clone was observed a handful of times. V is TRBV9 and J is TRBJ2-2, with TRBD1 matching over 8 bases. The CDR3 length is 16 residues. Unmatched junction bases numbered 7, after V lost 3 bases and J lost 3 bases. Germline V gene data show CDR1 as SGDLS and CDR2 as YYNGEE. The chain's CDR3 is CASSGRDRPYTGELFF. For the CDR3, the DNA is TGTGCCAGCAGCGGCCGGGACAGGCCCTACACCGGGGAGCTGTTTTTT.

V usage is TRBV19 and J usage is TRBJ2-3; TRBD1 matches at 8 bases. J gave up 3 bases and V 6 bases, and 2 bases lay outside the gene matches. From germline, CDR1 is LNHDA and CDR2 SQIVND (reference sequence). There are 13 residues in the CDR3. The CDR3 DNA follows: TGTGCCAGTAGACAGGGGGGTACAGATACGCAGTATTTT. It yields the protein CASRQGGTDTQYF.

This clone was recorded a few times. J is TRBJ1-5 and V is TRBV19; 7 bases align to TRBD1. Germline CDR1 reads LNHDA; CDR2 reads SQIVND (reference sequence). V lost 6 bases to trimming and J lost 4 bases; unmatched junction nucleotides: 9. The length of the CDR3 is 15 residues. CDR3 amino acids: CASRPPGQINQPQHF. DNA for the CDR3: TGTGCCAGTAGGCCACCGGGACAGATTAATCAGCCCCAGCATTTT.

Comment on this clone: The same CDR3 can be traced to other DNA sequences in this sample. This chain links TRBV5-1 with TRBJ1-1; D unclear. V was shortened by 0 bases and J by 0 bases, with 6 bases between the two germline ends. The CDR3 has 14 amino acids. Germline V gives CDR1 SGHRS, CDR2 YFSETQ. CDR3 coding DNA: TGCGCCAGCAGCTTGGGAGGTGTGAACACTGAAGCTTTCTTT. Protein product: CASSLGGVNTEAFF.

DNA of the CDR3: TGTGCCAGCAGCTTAGGGGGACAGGTCCGCTACGAGCAGTACTTC. Protein product: CASSLGGQVRYEQYF. This chain connects TRBV7-8 to TRBJ2-7, with TRBD1 matching over 8 bases. Germline V gene lookup returns CDR1 SGHVS and CDR2 FQNEAQ. The CDR3 is 15 residues long. V was clipped by 1 base and J by 3 bases; unmatched bases: 5.

This clone was detected only once. This sequence joins TRBV10-2 and TRBJ1-1, with D hard to call. Trimming left V 6 bases short and J 5 bases short, with 13 bases between. The CDR3 is made up of 13 amino acids. Per germline, CDR1 WSHSY and CDR2 SAAADI. The chain's CDR3 is CASREKEWTEAFF. The CDR3, as DNA: TGCGCCAGCAGGGAGAAAGAGTGGACTGAAGCTTTCTTT.

This clone occurred a few times. The CDR3 spells CASTPNYEQYF. DNA of the CDR3: TGTGCCAGCACTCCTAACTACGAGCAGTACTTC. The chain couples TRBV2 to TRBJ2-7, with unresolved D. Trimming took 7 bases from V and 3 from J, leaving 7 bases between them. CDR1 and CDR2 from the germline V gene are SNHLY and FYNNEI. The CDR3 runs to 11 residues.